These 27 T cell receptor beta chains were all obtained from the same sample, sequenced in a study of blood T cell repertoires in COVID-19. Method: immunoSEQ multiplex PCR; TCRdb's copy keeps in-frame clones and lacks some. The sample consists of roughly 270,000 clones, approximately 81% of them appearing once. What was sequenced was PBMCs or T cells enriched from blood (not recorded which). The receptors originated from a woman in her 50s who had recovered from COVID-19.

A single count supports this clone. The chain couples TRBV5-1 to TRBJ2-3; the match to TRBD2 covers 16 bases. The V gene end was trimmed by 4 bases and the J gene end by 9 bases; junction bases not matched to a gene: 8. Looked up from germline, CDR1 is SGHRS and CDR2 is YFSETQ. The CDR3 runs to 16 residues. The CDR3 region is CASSRGTSGGARTQYF. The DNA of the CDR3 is TGCGCCAGCAGCCGAGGGACTAGCGGGGGGGCGAGGACGCAGTATTTT.

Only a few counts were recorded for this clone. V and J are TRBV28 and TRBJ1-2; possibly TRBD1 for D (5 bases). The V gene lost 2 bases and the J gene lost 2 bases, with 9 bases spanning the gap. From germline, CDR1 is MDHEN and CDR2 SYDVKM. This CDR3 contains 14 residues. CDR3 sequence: CASSLVSGNYGYTF. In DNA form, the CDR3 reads TGTGCCAGCAGTTTAGTTTCAGGGAACTATGGCTACACCTTC.

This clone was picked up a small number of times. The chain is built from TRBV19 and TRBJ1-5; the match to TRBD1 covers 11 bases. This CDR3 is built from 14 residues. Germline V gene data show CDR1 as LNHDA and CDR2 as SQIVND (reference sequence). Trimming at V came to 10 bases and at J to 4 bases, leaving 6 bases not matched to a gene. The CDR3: CATGWDRGNQPQHF. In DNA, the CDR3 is TGTGCCACCGGGTGGGACAGGGGGAATCAGCCCCAGCATTTT. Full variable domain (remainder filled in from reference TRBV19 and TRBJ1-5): DGGITQSPKYLFRKEGQNVTLSCEQNLNHDAMYWYRQDPGQGLRLIYYSQIVNDFQKGDIAEGYSVSREKKESFPLTVTSAQKNPTAFYLCATGWDRGNQPQHFGDGTRLSIL.

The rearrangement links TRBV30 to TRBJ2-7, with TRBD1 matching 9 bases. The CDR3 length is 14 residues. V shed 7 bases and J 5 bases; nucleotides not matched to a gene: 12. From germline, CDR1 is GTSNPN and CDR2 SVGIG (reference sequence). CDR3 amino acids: CALTGGSSKNEQYF. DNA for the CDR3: TGTGCCTTGACAGGGGGGTCTTCGAAAAACGAGCAGTACTTC.

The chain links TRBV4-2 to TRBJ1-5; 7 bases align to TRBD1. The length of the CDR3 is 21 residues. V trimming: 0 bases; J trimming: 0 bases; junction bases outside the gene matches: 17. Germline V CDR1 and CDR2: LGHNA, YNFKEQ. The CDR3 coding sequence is TGTGCCAGCAGCCAAGAGGGGGGAGGTTTTGGGACAGATTATAGCAATCAGCCCCAGCATTTT. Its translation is CASSQEGGGFGTDYSNQPQHF.

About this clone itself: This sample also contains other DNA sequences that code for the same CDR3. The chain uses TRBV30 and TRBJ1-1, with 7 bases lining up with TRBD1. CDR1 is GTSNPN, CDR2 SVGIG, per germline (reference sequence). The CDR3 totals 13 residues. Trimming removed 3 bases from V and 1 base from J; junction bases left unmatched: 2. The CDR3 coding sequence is TGTGCCTGGAGGGGACAGACGAACACTGAAGCTTTCTTT. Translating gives CAWRGQTNTEAFF.

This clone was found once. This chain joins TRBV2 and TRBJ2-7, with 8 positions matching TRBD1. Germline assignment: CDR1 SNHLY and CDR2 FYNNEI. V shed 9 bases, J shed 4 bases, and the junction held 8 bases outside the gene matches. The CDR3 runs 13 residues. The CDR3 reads CASVTGGFYEQYF. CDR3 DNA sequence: TGTGCCAGTGTAACAGGGGGATTTTACGAGCAGTACTTC.

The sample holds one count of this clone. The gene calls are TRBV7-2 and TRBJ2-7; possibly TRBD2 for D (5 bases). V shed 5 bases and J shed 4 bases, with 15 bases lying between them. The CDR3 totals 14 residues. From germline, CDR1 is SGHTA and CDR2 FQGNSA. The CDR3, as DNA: TGTGCCAGCAGCCCCGCCTCCAGCGGTTACGAGCAGTACTTC. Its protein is CASSPASSGYEQYF.

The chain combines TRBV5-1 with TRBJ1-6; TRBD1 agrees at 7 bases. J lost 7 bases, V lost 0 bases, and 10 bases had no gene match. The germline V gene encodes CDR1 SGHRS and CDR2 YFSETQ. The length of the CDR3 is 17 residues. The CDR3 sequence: CASSLDFPGQINSPLHF. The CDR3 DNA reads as TGCGCCAGCAGCTTGGATTTTCCGGGACAGATAAATTCACCCCTCCACTTT. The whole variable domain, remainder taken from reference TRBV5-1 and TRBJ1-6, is KAGVTQTPRYLIKTRGQQVTLSCSPISGHRSVSWYQQTPGQGLQFLFEYFSETQRNKGNFPGRFSGRQFSNSRSEMNVSTLELGDSALYLCASSLDFPGQINSPLHFGNGTRLTVT.

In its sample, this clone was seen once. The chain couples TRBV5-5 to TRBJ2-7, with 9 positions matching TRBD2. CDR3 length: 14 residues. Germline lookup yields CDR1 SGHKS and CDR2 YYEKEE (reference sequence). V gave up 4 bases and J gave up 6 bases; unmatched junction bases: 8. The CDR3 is CASSTGGGGREQYF. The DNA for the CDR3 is TGTGCCAGCAGCACGGGCGGGGGGGGCCGCGAGCAGTACTTC.

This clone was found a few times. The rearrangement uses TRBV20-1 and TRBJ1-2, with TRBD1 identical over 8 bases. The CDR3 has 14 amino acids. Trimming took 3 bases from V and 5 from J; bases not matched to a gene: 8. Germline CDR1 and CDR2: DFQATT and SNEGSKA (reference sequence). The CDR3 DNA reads TGCAGTGCTAGTAGAACAGGGGGGAGTTATGGCTACACCTTC. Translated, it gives CSASRTGGSYGYTF.

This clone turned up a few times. CDR3 coding DNA: TGTGCCAGCAGTTACGACAGGGGCACTGAAGCTTTCTTT. This encodes CASSYDRGTEAFF. The V call is TRBV6-5, the J call TRBJ1-1; 8 bases fit TRBD1. V shed 2 bases, J shed 4 bases, and the junction held 0 bases outside the gene matches. The germline V gene encodes CDR1 MNHEY and CDR2 SVGAGI. This CDR3 region has 13 residues.

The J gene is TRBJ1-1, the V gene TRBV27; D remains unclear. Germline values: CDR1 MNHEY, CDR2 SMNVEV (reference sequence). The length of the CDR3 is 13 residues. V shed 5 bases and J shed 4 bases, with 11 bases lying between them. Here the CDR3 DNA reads TGTGCCAGCAGTGTCCATGGGCGCACTGAAGCTTTCTTT. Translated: CASSVHGRTEAFF.

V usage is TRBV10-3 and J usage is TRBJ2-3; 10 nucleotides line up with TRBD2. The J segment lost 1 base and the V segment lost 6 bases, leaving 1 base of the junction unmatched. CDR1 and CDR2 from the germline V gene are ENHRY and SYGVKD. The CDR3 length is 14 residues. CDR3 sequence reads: CAISGTSGTDTQYF. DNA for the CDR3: TGTGCCATCAGCGGGACTAGCGGCACAGATACGCAGTATTTT.

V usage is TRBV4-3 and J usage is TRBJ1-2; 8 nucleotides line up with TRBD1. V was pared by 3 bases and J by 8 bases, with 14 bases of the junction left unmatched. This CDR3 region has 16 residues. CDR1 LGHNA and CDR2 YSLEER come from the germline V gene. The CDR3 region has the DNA TGCGCCAGCAGCCATGACCTTGGCAGGGGGCTTTGGGGCTACACCTTC. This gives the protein CASSHDLGRGLWGYTF.

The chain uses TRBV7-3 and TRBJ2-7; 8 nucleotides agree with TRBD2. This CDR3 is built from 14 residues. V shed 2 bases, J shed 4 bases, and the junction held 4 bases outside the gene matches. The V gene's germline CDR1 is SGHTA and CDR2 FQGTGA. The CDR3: CASSLAGGRYEQYF. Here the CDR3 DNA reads TGTGCCAGCAGCTTAGCGGGGGGCAGGTACGAGCAGTACTTC.

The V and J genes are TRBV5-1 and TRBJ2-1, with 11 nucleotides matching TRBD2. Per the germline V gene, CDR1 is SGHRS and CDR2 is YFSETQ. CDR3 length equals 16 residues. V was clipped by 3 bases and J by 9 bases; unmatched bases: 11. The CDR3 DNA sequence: TGCGCCAGCAGCTCGCTTTTAGCGGGAGGGCCGGGTGAGCAGTTCTTC. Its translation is CASSSLLAGGPGEQFF.

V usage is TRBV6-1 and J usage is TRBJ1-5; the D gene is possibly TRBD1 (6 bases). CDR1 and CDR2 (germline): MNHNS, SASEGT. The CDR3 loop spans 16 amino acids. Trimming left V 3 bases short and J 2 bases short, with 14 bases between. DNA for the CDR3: TGTGCCAGCAGTGACCAACAGGGTATTGGCAATCAGCCCCAGCATTTT. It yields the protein CASSDQQGIGNQPQHF.

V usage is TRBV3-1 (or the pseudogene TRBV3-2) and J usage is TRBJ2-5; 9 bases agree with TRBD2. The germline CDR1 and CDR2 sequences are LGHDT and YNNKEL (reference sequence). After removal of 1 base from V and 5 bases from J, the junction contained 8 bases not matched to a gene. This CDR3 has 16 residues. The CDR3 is CASSQGAGGPLETQYF. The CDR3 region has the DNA TGTGCCAGCAGCCAAGGCGCGGGAGGGCCTCTTGAGACCCAGTACTTC.

CDR3 in amino acids: CASSQFGQSETQYF. In DNA form, the CDR3 reads TGTGCCAGCAGCCAATTCGGACAGTCAGAGACCCAGTACTTC. The genes are TRBV7-2 and TRBJ2-5; tentative D call: TRBD1 (6 bases). Germline CDR1 is SGHTA and CDR2 is FQGNSA. The CDR3 extends over 14 amino acids. Trimming removed 5 bases from V and 4 bases from J, with 14 bases in between.

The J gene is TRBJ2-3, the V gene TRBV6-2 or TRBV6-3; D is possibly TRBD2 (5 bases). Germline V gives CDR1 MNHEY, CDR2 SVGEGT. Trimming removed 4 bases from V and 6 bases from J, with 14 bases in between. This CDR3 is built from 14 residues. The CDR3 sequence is CASSLTEGRDTQYF. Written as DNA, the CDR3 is TGTGCCAGCAGTTTAACAGAGGGAAGGGATACGCAGTATTTT.

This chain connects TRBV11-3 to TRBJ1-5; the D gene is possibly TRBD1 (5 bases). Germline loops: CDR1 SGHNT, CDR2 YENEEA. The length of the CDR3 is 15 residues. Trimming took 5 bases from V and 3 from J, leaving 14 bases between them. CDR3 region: CASSIKTVNNQPQHF. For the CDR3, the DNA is TGTGCCAGCAGCATAAAGACAGTGAACAATCAGCCCCAGCATTTT.

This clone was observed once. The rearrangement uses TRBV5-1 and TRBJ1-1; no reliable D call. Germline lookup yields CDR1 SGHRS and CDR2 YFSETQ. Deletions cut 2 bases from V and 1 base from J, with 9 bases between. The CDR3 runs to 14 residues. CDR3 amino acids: CASSLALENTEAFF. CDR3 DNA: TGCGCCAGCAGCTTAGCCTTAGAGAACACTGAAGCTTTCTTT. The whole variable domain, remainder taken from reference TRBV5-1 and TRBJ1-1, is KAGVTQTPRYLIKTRGQQVTLSCSPISGHRSVSWYQQTPGQGLQFLFEYFSETQRNKGNFPGRFSGRQFSNSRSEMNVSTLELGDSALYLCASSLALENTEAFFGQGTRLTVV.

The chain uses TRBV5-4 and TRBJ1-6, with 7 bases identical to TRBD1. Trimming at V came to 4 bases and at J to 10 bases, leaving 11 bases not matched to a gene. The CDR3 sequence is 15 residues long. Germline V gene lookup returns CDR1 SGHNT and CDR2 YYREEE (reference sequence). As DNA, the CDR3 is TGTGCCAGCAGCCCCGGGACAGCCTTCGAGTCACCCCTCCACTTT. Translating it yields CASSPGTAFESPLHF.

CDR3 loop: CASSPPGWGPREQYF. For the CDR3, the DNA is TGTGCCAGCTCACCCCCAGGATGGGGGCCAAGGGAGCAGTACTTC. The chain has TRBV18 and TRBJ2-7; maybe TRBD1 (6 bases). The CDR3 spans 15 residues. V was cut by 3 bases and J by 7 bases, with 19 bases left in between. Germline V gene data show CDR1 as KGHSH and CDR2 as LQKENI.

CDR3 in DNA: TGTGCCAGCAGCACCTCGGGGGGACACAATCAGCCCCAGCATTTT. Translating gives CASSTSGGHNQPQHF. The V and J genes are TRBV28 and TRBJ1-5, with D possibly being TRBD1 (6 bases). The V end was cut by 6 bases, the J end by 3 bases, with 15 bases between. Germline CDR1 MDHEN, CDR2 SYDVKM. The CDR3 has 15 residues.

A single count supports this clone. CDR3 nucleotides: TGTGCCTGGAGTGAAGGACTGACCTATGGCTACACCTTC. Its protein product is CAWSEGLTYGYTF. The gene calls are TRBV30 and TRBJ1-2; unclear D gene. The CDR3 has 13 residues. Trimming took 1 base from V and 4 from J, leaving 10 bases between them. Per the germline V gene, CDR1 is GTSNPN and CDR2 is SVGIG (reference sequence).